The clone carrying this T cell receptor beta chain was recorded many times. What it binds is unknown. Before thyroid surgery, none of the patients had received any treatment. CDR3 length equals 12 residues. Germline V gene data show CDR1 as MDHEN and CDR2 as SYDVKM. V lost 5 bases, J lost 5 bases, and 7 bases lay in between. This entry belongs to a study of metastatic and nonmetastatic thyroid tumors. Overall study context: For malignant and benign thyroid patients, tumor or nodule tissue and blood were the sources whose repertoires were compared. Study-wide points: It was reported that TCR beta diversity was significantly higher in malignant thyroid tumors than benign nodules, in blood and tumor.

In the authors' methods: It was from CDR3 differences across clinicopathological groups that a distant-metastasis classifier for papillary thyroid cancer was built. TCRdb re-clonotyped the PCR reads via MiXCR. TCRdb, rather than the study authors, made the V and J calls. Among almost 85,000 clones listed, about an eighth were seen once. The receptor was isolated from a female donor with papillary thyroid cancer or a benign thyroid nodule (not recorded which). Some clones in this sample may be carry-over from other donors' samples. The chain employs TRBV28 and TRBJ1-5; a weak D match, TRBD1 (5 bases). The sample taken for sequencing was tumor tissue. In nucleotides, the CDR3 is TGTGCCAGCAGTGCACAGGATCAGCCCCAGCATTTT. Translated: CASSAQDQPQHF.